This TCR beta chain was sequenced during a study of blood T cells in healthy people across ages. Overall study results and limits: Age advanced and TCR beta diversity per million T cells fell, roughly linearly.

Researchers report isolating at least 7 million PBMCs per sample. The table lists this clonotype with a few counts. What it binds is unknown. For the second PCR, which ran for 7 to 11 cycles, a sample-barcoded 5' primer and a J-beta primer mix were used. TCRdb re-analysed the 5' RACE reads in MiXCR, keeping a single row per CDR3 protein. Seen here are over 700,000 distinct CDR3 sequences, around a quarter observed once, and the top ten hold roughly a tenth. Trimming took 5 bases from V and 6 from J, leaving 14 bases between them. The CDR3 is 14 amino acids. These data were also reused for a study on T cells of mothers and their children.

The sample was blood. The sequence came from a boy aged 10-17 years in good health. The chain links TRBV12-3 or TRBV12-4 to TRBJ2-4; weak D call: TRBD1 (8 bases). CDR3 sequence (DNA): TGTGCCAGCAGTAACCACAGGGGGGGAAACATTCAGTACTTC. As protein: CASSNHRGGNIQYF.